A selection of T cell receptor beta chains follows, all from one sample in a study of CD8 T cells in ankylosing spondylitis. TCRdb reprocessed the 5' RACE reads via MiXCR and lists one record per CDR3 protein. The table has around 430,000 distinct CDR3 sequences, 17% seen once. The specimen was blood, either unsorted or a sorted T cell fraction (not recorded which). Source of these receptors: a male donor with ankylosing spondylitis. The CDR3 runs from the conserved cysteine through the conserved F or W. D genes are given only for firm matches. Rows may omit the clone size; those that give it use once, few, many or a size class.

cdr3_aa cdr3_nt clone_size j_call d_call v_call
CASSRRGAKSYEQYF TGTGCCAGCAGTCGGCGGGGGGCGAAGTCCTACGAGCAGTACTTC few TRBJ2-7 TRBD2 TRBV6-1
CASSKGNEQFF TGTGCCAGCAGCAAGGGCAATGAGCAGTTCTTC - TRBJ2-1 - TRBV7-3
CATAGARVSDTQYF TGCGCCACCGCGGGGGCCCGAGTTTCAGATACGCAGTATTTT few TRBJ2-3 - TRBV5-1
CASSQLAADNKNIQYF TGTGCCAGCAGCCAACTGGCAGCCGATAACAAAAACATTCAGTACTTC - TRBJ2-4 - TRBV3-1
CATSDSGWDSSYNEQFF TGTGCCACCAGTGATTCCGGCTGGGATAGCTCCTACAATGAGCAGTTCTTC few TRBJ2-1 - TRBV24-1
CASSYSRGGDAGELFF TGTGCCAGCAGTTACTCGAGAGGGGGCGACGCCGGGGAGCTGTTTTTT - TRBJ2-2 TRBD1 TRBV6-5
CASSQTRDRGTGNTEAFF TGCGCCAGCAGCCAAACCCGGGACAGGGGGACGGGGAACACTGAAGCTTTCTTT few TRBJ1-1 TRBD1 TRBV4-1
CASSLEGRAPYEQYF TGTGCCAGCAGCTTAGAGGGCAGGGCGCCCTACGAGCAGTACTTC few TRBJ2-7 - TRBV7-2
CASSQVRGLDRETQYF TGTGCCAGCAGCCAAGTCCGCGGATTGGATCGGGAGACCCAGTACTTC few TRBJ2-5 - TRBV14
CSGRTGSQETQYF TGCAGCGGAAGGACAGGGAGCCAAGAGACCCAGTACTTC few TRBJ2-5 TRBD1 TRBV29-1